This T cell receptor beta chain was sequenced in a study of blood T cell repertoires in COVID-19. The CDR3 is made up of 14 amino acids. The V gene lost 0 bases and the J gene lost 10 bases, with 15 bases spanning the gap. The germline V gene has CDR1 KGHSH and CDR2 LQKENI. Method: immunoSEQ multiplex PCR; TCRdb's copy keeps in-frame clones and lacks some. The sample yields about 180,000 clones, around 83% seen once. The material sequenced was PBMCs or T cells enriched from blood (not recorded which). The sequence came from a man in his forties or fifties who had recovered from COVID-19. The chain carries TRBV18 and TRBJ1-1; D may be TRBD1 (6 bases). CDR3 loop: CASSPPWDTEGAFF. Written as DNA, the CDR3 is TGTGCCAGCTCACCACCGTGGGACACCGAGGGAGCTTTCTTT.